These 10 T cell receptor beta chains were sequenced from one sample in a study of shared clonotypes between healthy human individuals (TCRdb year 2020). The library was produced with the immunoSEQ multiplex PCR assay. The source is immuneACCESS, and TCRdb retained only in-frame sequences with V and J called. Part of the clones is not carried over; for the studies checked, unresolved V genes explain less than half of this, and the remainder is unexplained. This sample gives roughly 110,000 clones in total; about 70% of them show up just once. The ten largest clones represent 20% to 25% of the sample. What was sequenced was memory CD8+ T cells sorted from blood. The cell subset or site label, as the study defines it: CD45RO+ cells pooled with CCR7-negative TemRA cells. These receptors all come from a woman in her twenties or thirties in good health.

This chain links TRBV28 with TRBJ1-5, with D perhaps TRBD1 (5 bases). The CDR3 loop spans 14 amino acids. The germline CDR1 and CDR2 sequences are MDHEN and SYDVKM. Trimming took 6 bases from V and 6 from J, leaving 15 bases between them. CDR3 loop: CASSVRGIGQPQHF. CDR3 bases: TGTGCCAGCAGCGTCCGGGGGATCGGTCAGCCCCAGCATTTT.

The sample holds one count of this clone. This chain joins TRBV7-9 and TRBJ2-1; a possible D gene is TRBD1 (5 bases). The length of the CDR3 is 18 residues. Germline V CDR1 and CDR2: SEHNR, FQNEAQ (reference sequence). The V end lost 0 bases, the J end lost 8 bases, and 23 bases lay between the germline ends. The CDR3 reads CASSLAVGARLPSDEQFF. CDR3 in DNA: TGTGCCAGCAGCTTAGCCGTAGGGGCTAGACTTCCGTCCGATGAGCAGTTCTTC.

The chain recombines TRBV7-8 with TRBJ2-7; D not resolved. This CDR3 comprises 11 residues. The ends were cut back, 1 base at V and 6 bases at J, with 4 bases in the middle. CDR1 and CDR2 from the germline V gene are SGHVS and FQNEAQ. The CDR3 nucleotides are TGTGCCAGCAGCTTAGTCGGCGAGCAGTACTTC. This encodes CASSLVGEQYF.

V usage is TRBV7-9 and J usage is TRBJ2-7; D perhaps matches TRBD2 (6 bases). The CDR3 totals 14 residues. Germline values: CDR1 SEHNR, CDR2 FQNEAQ (reference sequence). V lost 5 bases and J lost 2, with 13 bases in between. The CDR3 loop reads CASSDRDFTYEQYF. CDR3 sequence (DNA): TGTGCCAGCAGCGACCGGGACTTTACCTACGAGCAGTACTTC.

V is TRBV28 and J is TRBJ1-1; weak D call: TRBD1 (6 bases). The ends were cut back, 6 bases at V and 4 bases at J, with 15 bases in the middle. Germline values: CDR1 MDHEN, CDR2 SYDVKM. CDR3 length equals 14 residues. The DNA for the CDR3 is TGTGCCAGCAGCACGTCCGGGACACGCACTGAAGCTTTCTTT. It translates to CASSTSGTRTEAFF.

The chain combines TRBV7-9 with TRBJ2-4; TRBD1 aligns across 9 bases. Germline V gene lookup returns CDR1 SEHNR and CDR2 FQNEAQ (reference sequence). The CDR3 loop spans 16 amino acids. The V segment lost 6 bases and the J segment 3 bases; nucleotides outside the gene matches: 9. The CDR3 bases are TGTGCCAGCAGACCCGGACAGGGGATCGGCAAAAACATTCAGTACTTC. It encodes CASRPGQGIGKNIQYF. Full variable domain (rest looked up from reference TRBV7-9 and TRBJ2-4): DTGVSQNPRHKITKRGQNVTFRCDPISEHNRLYWYRQTLGQGPEFLTYFQNEAQLEKSRLLSDRFSAERPKGSFSTLEIQRTEQGDSAMYLCASRPGQGIGKNIQYFGAGTRLSVL.

V and J are TRBV5-1 and TRBJ1-1, with 10 bases that match TRBD1. With 4 bases clipped from V and 5 bases from J, the junction kept 8 bases outside the gene matches. This CDR3 region has 15 residues. Looked up from germline, CDR1 is SGHRS and CDR2 is YFSETQ. The CDR3 sequence is CASSARQGARTEAFF. The CDR3 bases are TGCGCCAGCAGCGCCAGACAGGGGGCAAGGACTGAAGCTTTCTTT.

This chain links TRBV11-2 with TRBJ2-7; D ambiguous. Germline V gene lookup returns CDR1 SGHAT and CDR2 FQNNGV. Between the trimmed V and J ends, which lost 8 bases and 5 bases, there was a span of 19 bases. The CDR3 totals 14 residues. The CDR3 protein is CASYDRSAAHEQYF. The CDR3 DNA reads as TGTGCCAGCTACGACCGCTCCGCGGCCCACGAGCAGTACTTC. Together with reference TRBV11-2 and TRBJ2-7, the CDR3 gives the full variable domain: EAGVAQSPRYKIIEKRQSVAFWCNPISGHATLYWYQQILGQGPKLLIQFQNNGVVDDSQLPKDRFSAERLKGVDSTLKIQPAKLEDSAVYLCASYDRSAAHEQYFGPGTRLTVT.

By share of the sample, this clone is medium-sized (0.01 to 0.1%). CDR3 DNA sequence: TGTGCCAGCAGGACTAGCGGGGACACCGGGGAGCTGTTTTTT. Translation gives CASRTSGDTGELFF. This chain uses TRBV11-3 with TRBJ2-2, with 11 nucleotides matching TRBD2. With V trimmed by 6 bases and J by 3 bases, 0 bases remained unmatched. Germline CDR1 reads SGHNT; CDR2 reads YENEEA. The CDR3 consists of 14 residues.

The chain combines TRBV7-6 with TRBJ2-3; D not resolved. The CDR3 sequence is 17 residues long. Germline-derived CDR1 and CDR2 are SGHVS and FNYEAQ. Trimming removed 5 bases at V and 2 bases at J, with 20 bases between. In DNA, the CDR3 is TGTGCCAGCAGCCCTCACGGGTTAGCTCGTAACACAGATACGCAGTATTTT. Translating it yields CASSPHGLARNTDTQYF.